What follows is one TCR beta chain and its context. Its antigen is undetermined. The sample originates from a study of cytomegalovirus exposure and HLA in healthy donors. Regarding the study as a whole: A later look showed TCR association rates differing by HLA locus, highest for DRB1 and lowest for HLA-C.

This PCR relied on a set of 60 Vbeta primers and 13 Jbeta primers. The repertoire was sequenced with immunoSEQ multiplex PCR; TCRdb's copy has only in-frame clones and lacks some. The sample lists 87,000 or so clones, approximately 80% occurring once. Germline V gene lookup returns CDR1 MNHNY and CDR2 SVGAGI (reference sequence). Trimming removed 2 bases at V and 4 bases at J, with 12 bases between. The CDR3 length is 15 residues. Input material: PBMCs. The rearrangement links TRBV6-6 to TRBJ1-3; D gene ambiguous. This clonotype originated in a woman in her 40s in good health and CMV-seronegative. The CDR3 DNA sequence: TGTGCCAGCAGTTACGAGGGAACGGGCGGAAACACCATATATTTT. This translates into CASSYEGTGGNTIYF.